The 12 T cell receptor beta chains below all came from one sample that was sequenced in a study of patients and donors after allogeneic stem cell transplantation. TCRdb re-derived calls from the RT-PCR reads in MiXCR, one entry per CDR3 protein. This table holds about 110,000 distinct CDR3 sequences, approximately 35% found once. Sequenced: blood, either unsorted or a sorted T cell fraction (not recorded which). These receptors were obtained from a human donor who was either an allogeneic HSCT recipient or a stem cell or donor lymphocyte infusion donor (not recorded which). It is not recorded whose cells these are; they may come from a transplant donor.

Only a few counts were recorded for this clonotype. The chain carries TRBV4-3 and TRBJ2-1; D unresolved. Trimming pared 0 bases from V and 0 bases from J, leaving 12 bases between. Germline CDR1 is LGHNA and CDR2 is YSLEER. CDR3 length: 17 amino acids. The CDR3 coding sequence is TGCGCCAGCAGCCAAGACCCCTACCTAAGCTCCTACAATGAGCAGTTCTTC. Protein: CASSQDPYLSSYNEQFF.

This chain connects TRBV14 to TRBJ1-5, with D perhaps TRBD1 (5 bases). In germline, CDR1 is SGHDN, CDR2 FVKESK. Trimming shortened V by 4 bases and J by 2 bases, and 15 bases separated the two germline ends. The length of the CDR3 is 16 residues. CDR3 sequence (DNA): TGTGCCAGCAGCCGCGGAGCCAGGGATGGCAATCAGCCCCAGCATTTT. It yields the protein CASSRGARDGNQPQHF.

This chain connects TRBV12-3 or TRBV12-4 to TRBJ2-1, with a tentative D call TRBD2 (6 bases). This CDR3 region has 12 residues. Trimming removed 11 bases from V and 4 bases from J, with 12 bases in between. The CDR3 DNA is TGTGCCTCCCGTAGCGGATACAATGAGCAGTTCTTC. Translating gives CASRSGYNEQFF.

A few counts support this clonotype. The V call is TRBV6-2 or TRBV6-3, the J call TRBJ1-1; D is possibly TRBD1 (5 bases). The length of the CDR3 is 17 residues. The germline V and J ends were trimmed by 0 bases and 1 base, with 15 bases remaining between them. Germline loops: CDR1 MNHEY, CDR2 SVGEGT. The CDR3 here is CASSYSILGTSNTEAFF. As DNA, the CDR3 is TGTGCCAGCAGTTACTCGATCTTGGGGACCTCGAACACTGAAGCTTTCTTT.

The chain recombines TRBV7-3 with TRBJ2-1, with 8 positions matching TRBD1. The CDR3 has 15 amino acids. J gave up 6 bases and V 5 bases, and 9 bases lay outside the gene matches. CDR1 SGHTA and CDR2 FQGTGA come from the germline V gene. As DNA, the CDR3 is TGTGCCAGCAGCATTGACAGGGGCCTTGGCAATGAGCAGTTCTTC. This translates into CASSIDRGLGNEQFF.

The rearrangement links TRBV4-3 to TRBJ1-4; 9 bases fit TRBD1. This CDR3 is 16 amino acids long. After removal of 0 bases from V and 9 bases from J, the junction contained 8 bases not matched to a gene. Germline V gene sequence: CDR1 LGHNA, CDR2 YSLEER. The CDR3 here is CASSQDTQGAFKKLFF. The CDR3 DNA sequence: TGCGCCAGCAGCCAAGATACACAGGGGGCTTTTAAAAAACTGTTTTTT.

This clonotype was recorded many times. This chain links TRBV5-1 with TRBJ1-6, with D perhaps TRBD1 (6 bases). CDR1 and CDR2 from the germline V gene are SGHRS and YFSETQ. V lost 4 bases to trimming and J lost 15 bases, with 17 bases between them. The CDR3 extends over 13 amino acids. CDR3 amino acids: CASSPAGDRHLHF. For the CDR3, the DNA is TGCGCCAGCAGCCCGGCGGGCGACAGGCACCTCCACTTT.

This clonotype turned up a few times. The chain has TRBV28 and TRBJ1-3; no reliable D call. This CDR3 region has 18 residues. Trimming left V 6 bases short and J 4 bases short, with 25 bases between. Germline values: CDR1 MDHEN, CDR2 SYDVKM. The CDR3 sequence: CASRYPGGSNSPGNTIYF. In DNA, the CDR3 is TGTGCCAGCAGATACCCTGGTGGGAGCAATTCCCCCGGAAACACCATATATTTT.

This chain connects TRBV7-2 to TRBJ1-2; D remains unclear. The ends were cut back, 4 bases at V and 2 bases at J, with 2 bases in the middle. Germline loops: CDR1 SGHTA, CDR2 FQGNSA. The CDR3 extends over 11 amino acids. The CDR3 DNA is TGTGCCAGCAGCTCAAACTATGGCTACACCTTC. Protein product: CASSSNYGYTF.

This clonotype showed up just a few times. The J gene is TRBJ2-3, the V gene TRBV29-1, with a tentative D call TRBD1 (6 bases). Looked up from germline, CDR1 is SQVTM and CDR2 is ANQGSEA. V was pared by 7 bases and J by 2 bases, with 16 bases between. The CDR3 has 14 residues. The DNA for the CDR3 is TGCAGCGCAGGACAGCACCTTTTCACAGATACGCAGTATTTT. This encodes CSAGQHLFTDTQYF.

With regard to this clonotype: The junction shows a germline mismatch at one end, possibly a read error. The CDR3 is CASSLDRNTDTQYF. The CDR3 DNA reads TGTGCTAGCAGCCTGGACAGAAACACAGATACGCAGTATTTT. This chain uses TRBV7-7 with TRBJ2-3, with a tentative D call TRBD1 (6 bases). Germline lookup yields CDR1 SSHAT and CDR2 FNYEAQ (reference sequence). The CDR3 spans 14 residues.

The chain combines TRBV29-1 with TRBJ2-7, with D unresolved. V was pared by 4 bases and J by 10 bases, with 20 bases between. CDR3 length: 13 residues. Germline CDR1 and CDR2: SQVTM and ANQGSEA. The CDR3 here is CSVAPQTFGKQYF. In DNA form, the CDR3 reads TGCAGCGTTGCGCCCCAAACTTTCGGTAAACAGTACTTC.